This T cell receptor beta chain was identified during a study of blood T cell repertoires in COVID-19. Study in general: Samples came from the United States, Italy and Spain, spanning acute and convalescent COVID-19. PBMCs, B-cell-depleted T cells, or T cells provided the cDNA or gDNA that made up the material.

Looked up from germline, CDR1 is MNHEY and CDR2 is SVGEGT. CDR3 length: 16 amino acids. Trimming removed 5 bases from V and 1 base from J; junction bases left unmatched: 7. Per the authors' pipeline: Amplification from reference gene primers served as the basis for estimated nucleated cell counts. The method was immunoSEQ multiplex PCR; TCRdb's version includes in-frame clones alone and lacks a portion of them. The V and J calls and the clone size are those of that table, but D and trimming were determined from the DNA. Of under 250,000 clones listed, roughly four fifths are singletons. Exposed participants came across a COVID-19 case within 2 weeks before study entry.

The TCR sequence derives from a woman between 50 and 59 years old who had been exposed to COVID-19. The chain joins TRBV6-2 or TRBV6-3 to TRBJ1-1, with TRBD1 matching over 10 bases. The sequencing sample was made of PBMCs or T cells enriched from blood (not recorded which). In DNA, the CDR3 is TGTGCCAGCAGTCCGGACAGGGGGTTCCCGAACACTGAAGCTTTCTTT. Translating gives CASSPDRGFPNTEAFF.